Listed below are T cell receptor beta chains from one sample, sequenced in a study of identical twins. TCRdb reprocessed the 5' RACE reads via MiXCR and lists one record per CDR3 protein. Counted here are 1.5 million or so distinct CDR3 sequences, 32% occurring once; the ten biggest clones make up less than 0.35%. Sequencing was done on a sample of cord blood. These TCRs come from a newborn girl in good health. Both conserved end residues are part of each CDR3. A D gene is named only where the DNA matches it firmly. Clone size is shown for a subset of rows, as once, few, many or a class of expanded clone.

j_call	clone_size	d_call	v_call	cdr3_nt	cdr3_aa
TRBJ2-3	NA	TRBD2	TRBV4-2	TGTGCCAGCAGCCAAGATCCCCCTAGCGGGGGGATTAGCACAGATACGCAGTATTTT	CASSQDPPSGGISTDTQYF
TRBJ2-3	few	TRBD2	TRBV20-1	TGCAGTCTAGCGGGGGGGCCTGAGGTTACGCAGTATTTT	CSLAGGPEVTQYF
TRBJ2-5	once	TRBD2	TRBV20-1	TGCTGTGCTTCCCCCCCGGGACTAGCGGGTTCCTACAATGAGCAGTACTTC	CCASPPGLAGSYNEQYF
TRBJ2-7	NA	NA	TRBV6-2/TRBV6-3	TGTGCCAGCAGTTACTCGGGCAGGGTTCCTTCCTACGAGCAGTACTTC	CASSYSGRVPSYEQYF
TRBJ2-7	once	NA	TRBV5-1	TGCGCCAGCAGCTTGGGGACCAACCCAGCCTACGAGCAGTACTTC	CASSLGTNPAYEQYF
TRBJ2-7	many	NA	TRBV7-6	TGTGCCAGCAGCTTAGTGGGACCGCTTTCCTACGAGCAGTACTTC	CASSLVGPLSYEQYF
TRBJ2-3	NA	NA	TRBV4-1	TGCGCCAGCAGCCAAGTTATCCTAGGTGATACGCAGTATTTT	CASSQVILGDTQYF
TRBJ2-7	few	NA	TRBV2	TGTGCCAGCAGGAAACAGGTCAGGCGCGACGAGCAGTACTTC	CASRKQVRRDEQYF
TRBJ2-1	NA	TRBD2	TRBV12-5	TGTGCTAGTGGTCTCATAGCGGGGGGCCTTTACAATGAGCAGTTCTTC	CASGLIAGGLYNEQFF
TRBJ2-1	many	TRBD2	TRBV5-1	TGTGCCAGCAGTTTAGCGGGGGACTACAATGAGCAGTTCTTC	CASSLAGDYNEQFF
TRBJ1-5	NA	TRBD1	TRBV27	TGTGCCAGCAGTTTCGGGGGACAGGGTCGAAGCAATCAGCCCCAGCATTTT	CASSFGGQGRSNQPQHF
TRBJ2-7	NA	NA	TRBV7-9	TGTGCCAGCAGCTTATGGCCAGGACCCCACGAGCAGTACTTC	CASSLWPGPHEQYF
TRBJ2-1	NA	TRBD1	TRBV28	TGTGCCAGCAATACTCCGGGACAGGGGGTATATGAGCAGTTCTTC	CASNTPGQGVYEQFF
TRBJ1-2	NA	NA	TRBV14	TGTGCCAGCAGCCAAGAGGACGGGAGTGGCTACACCTTC	CASSQEDGSGYTF
TRBJ2-7	NA	NA	TRBV4-2	TGTGCCAGCAGCCTCGGGGCCTACGAGCACTACTTC	CASSLGAYEHYF
TRBJ2-7	NA	NA	TRBV6-2/TRBV6-3	TGTGCCAGCAGTTACTCGGTGGTAGTCAATCGGATTGAGCAGTACTTC	CASSYSVVVNRIEQYF
TRBJ2-1	NA	NA	TRBV5-1	TGCGCCAGCAGCTTGGAGGGGTTGGGGGACAATGAGCAGTTCTTC	CASSLEGLGDNEQFF
TRBJ1-1	NA	NA	TRBV7-9	TGTGCCAGCAGCTTTCCGGGGGGGCGACCTGAAGCTTTCTTT	CASSFPGGRPEAFF
TRBJ1-5	NA	NA	TRBV7-9	TGTGCCAGCAGCTTAGCCCAGGGGCGAGATAATCAGCCCCAGCATTTT	CASSLAQGRDNQPQHF
TRBJ2-1	few	TRBD2	TRBV4-1	TGCGCCAGCAGTGGCGGGGGGGCGAGCAATGAGCAGTTCTTC	CASSGGGASNEQFF
TRBJ1-4	few	NA	TRBV28	TGTGCCAGCAGTTTATTCCGGACTAATGAAAAACTGTTTTTT	CASSLFRTNEKLFF
TRBJ2-3	NA	TRBD1	TRBV29-1	TGCAGCGTTGGGACAGGGTGGGATACGCAGTATTTT	CSVGTGWDTQYF
TRBJ1-5	NA	NA	TRBV20-1	TGCAGTGCATACCGGGGCGGGGTCAGGGGCAATCAGCCCCAGCATTTT	CSAYRGGVRGNQPQHF
TRBJ2-7	NA	NA	TRBV10-3	TGTGCCATCAGTGGAGGGTTAGACGGCGAGCAGTACTTC	CAISGGLDGEQYF
TRBJ2-7	NA	TRBD2	TRBV2	TGTGCCAGCAGTGAAAGCGGGAACTCCTACAATGAGCAGTACTTC	CASSESGNSYNEQYF
TRBJ2-1	many	NA	TRBV27	TGTGCCAGCAGTTTACACGGGGTGCCTTACAATGAGCAGTTCTTC	CASSLHGVPYNEQFF
TRBJ2-5	NA	TRBD1	TRBV20-1	TGCAGTGCTCGGACAGGAGAACAAGAGACCCAGTACTTC	CSARTGEQETQYF